These 5 T cell receptor beta chains originate from one sample sequenced in a study of shared clonotypes between healthy human individuals. Method: immunoSEQ multiplex PCR; TCRdb's copy keeps in-frame clones and lacks some. The repertoire holds some 2,500,000 clones, approximately 90% seen once, with about 0.36% in the top ten. The sequencing input was naive CD4+ T cells from PBMCs. Subset described: CD45RA+ positively selected. Receptor source: a man in his late teens or twenties in good health. Some clones in this sample may be carry-over from other donors' samples.

V usage is TRBV19 and J usage is TRBJ2-7; 9 bases match TRBD2. V lost 8 bases and J lost 0; bases outside the gene matches: 14. This CDR3 has 17 residues. CDR1 LNHDA and CDR2 SQIVND come from the germline V gene (reference sequence). In DNA form, the CDR3 reads TGTGCCAGTGGGCCGAAGGGCGGGAGGGGCCACTCCTACGAGCAGTACTTC. Translating gives CASGPKGGRGHSYEQYF.

This sequence joins TRBV2 and TRBJ1-1; 7 bases are shared with TRBD1. The CDR3 consists of 13 residues. The V gene end was trimmed by 8 bases and the J gene end by 4 bases; junction bases not matched to a gene: 7. Germline V gives CDR1 SNHLY, CDR2 FYNNEI. The CDR3, as DNA: TGTGCCAGCGGGCCACGACAGGGCACTGAAGCTTTCTTT. Translating it yields CASGPRQGTEAFF.

This clone was seen a handful of times. The V and J genes are TRBV2 and TRBJ2-1; D is uncertain. This CDR3 spans 12 amino acids. The germline gives CDR1 SNHLY, CDR2 FYNNEI. V was cut by 4 bases and J by 6 bases, with 7 bases left in between. DNA for the CDR3: TGTGCCAGCAGTGGACGGAGCAATGAGCAGTTCTTC. Translated: CASSGRSNEQFF.

V usage is TRBV30 and J usage is TRBJ1-3; D remains unclear. CDR1 and CDR2 from the germline V gene are GTSNPN and SVGIG (reference sequence). V gave up 8 bases and J gave up 3 bases, with 14 bases separating them. This CDR3 region has 13 residues. The CDR3 DNA sequence: TGTGCCCGAGACACCCTCCGTGGAAACACCATATATTTT. Translating gives CARDTLRGNTIYF. Based on the CDR3 plus reference TRBV30 and TRBJ1-3, the full variable domain is SQTIHQWPATLVQPVGSPLSLECTVEGTSNPNLYWYRQAAGRGLQLLFYSVGIGQISSEVPQNLSASRPQDRQFILSSKKLLLSDSGFYLCARDTLRGNTIYFGEGSWLTVV.

V usage is TRBV4-1 and J usage is TRBJ2-3; D gene uncertain. Per the germline V gene, CDR1 is MGHRA and CDR2 is YSYEKL. Trimming left V 0 bases short and J 8 bases short, with 6 bases between. The CDR3 runs 12 residues. The CDR3 spells CASSQEVGTQYF. For the CDR3, the DNA is TGCGCCAGCAGCCAAGAAGTGGGTACGCAGTATTTT.